This record looks at one T cell receptor beta chain sequence and its context. Germline V gene lookup returns CDR1 ENHRY and CDR2 SYGVKD. The CDR3 consists of 14 residues. J was trimmed by 7 bases and V by 4 bases; bases with no gene match: 3. The record originates from a study of T cell repertoires in cytomegalovirus infection. Whole-study context: CMV infection together with matching HLA type was indicated by public TCR beta signatures.

A single record per CDR3 protein comes from TCRdb applying MiXCR to the reads. The data contain just under 550,000 distinct CDR3 sequences, approximately 25% of them singletons. The sequence came from a human donor in good health (CMV status not recorded). Some clones in this sample may be carry-over from other donors' samples. Sequencing was carried out using PBMCs. The chain uses TRBV10-3 and TRBJ2-1, with 11 bases aligning to TRBD2. This chain's CDR3 is CAISGLAGNNEQFF. In nucleotides, the CDR3 is TGTGCCATCAGTGGACTAGCGGGAAATAATGAGCAGTTCTTC.